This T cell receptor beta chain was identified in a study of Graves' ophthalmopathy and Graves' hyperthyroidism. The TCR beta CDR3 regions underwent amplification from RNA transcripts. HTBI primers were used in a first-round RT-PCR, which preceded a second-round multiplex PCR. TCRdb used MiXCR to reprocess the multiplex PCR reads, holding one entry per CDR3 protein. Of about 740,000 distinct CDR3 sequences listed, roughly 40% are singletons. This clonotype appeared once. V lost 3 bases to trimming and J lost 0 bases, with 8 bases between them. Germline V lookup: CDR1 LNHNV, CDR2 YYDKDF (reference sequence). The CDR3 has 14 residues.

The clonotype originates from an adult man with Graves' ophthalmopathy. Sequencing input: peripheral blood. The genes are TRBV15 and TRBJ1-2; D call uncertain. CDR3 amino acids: CATSSQDPNYGYTF. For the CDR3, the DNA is TGTGCCACCAGCAGTCAAGACCCTAACTATGGCTACACCTTC.